The 7 T cell receptor beta chains presented below share a single source sample, sequenced in a study of Ad26.COV2.S vaccination and SARS-CoV-2 variants. The repertoire was sequenced with immunoSEQ multiplex PCR; TCRdb's copy has only in-frame clones and lacks some. The table records 300,000 to 400,000 clones, about 88% of them present only once. Treatment reported: 19 received Ad26.COV2.S at low or high dose, single or two shots; five or six received placebo; per-sample allocation not given. Sampling happened 63 days after the first vaccine or placebo injection. The sequenced sample was peripheral blood, obtained in a trial of Ad26.COV2.S vaccine versus placebo. The source of these receptors is a person between 18 and 65 years old who received the Ad26.COV2.S COVID-19 vaccine or a placebo.

This clone was found once. The chain couples TRBV12-3 or TRBV12-4 to TRBJ1-2; D is undetermined. This CDR3 region has 13 residues. V was trimmed by 3 bases and J by 4 bases, leaving 9 bases between them. CDR3 bases: TGTGCCAGCAGTTTCGGAGGGTTCTATGGCTACACCTTC. Amino acid sequence: CASSFGGFYGYTF.

This clone was detected once. CDR3 residues: CASSLSHGRQNEQYF. CDR3 nucleotide sequence: TGTGCCAGCAGCTTATCGCACGGTAGGCAAAACGAGCAGTACTTC. The chain is built from TRBV7-8 and TRBJ2-7; no clear D gene. The V gene's germline CDR1 is SGHVS and CDR2 FQNEAQ. V lost 2 bases, J lost 5 bases, and 16 bases lay in between. The length of the CDR3 is 15 residues.

A single count supports this clone. The genes are TRBV10-3 and TRBJ1-6; 11 bases are a match to TRBD1. Germline lookup yields CDR1 ENHRY and CDR2 SYGVKD. This CDR3 is built from 15 residues. V trimming: 6 bases; J trimming: 7 bases; junction bases outside the gene matches: 5. CDR3 in amino acids: CAIRGQGAENSPLHF. The DNA of the CDR3 is TGTGCCATCAGAGGACAGGGGGCGGAAAATTCACCCCTCCACTTT.

DNA for the CDR3: TGTGCCAGCAGTAGCAGGGTTACAGGTGTTAGGCGTGGCTACACCTTC. This codes for CASSSRVTGVRRGYTF. The chain recombines TRBV28 with TRBJ1-2, with D tentatively TRBD1 (5 bases). The CDR3 length is 16 residues. The germline V gene encodes CDR1 MDHEN and CDR2 SYDVKM. Trimming took 5 bases from V and 7 from J, leaving 23 bases between them.

In the case of this clone: The sample carries other DNA sequences with the same CDR3. The J gene is TRBJ2-7, the V gene TRBV28; 7 nucleotides line up with TRBD2. The CDR3 runs 12 residues. V dropped 5 bases and J dropped 4; count of bases not matched to a gene: 2. The germline gives CDR1 MDHEN, CDR2 SYDVKM. The CDR3 DNA sequence: TGTGCCAGCAGTCTGGGAGGGTACGAGCAGTACTTC. This codes for CASSLGGYEQYF.

The V and J genes are TRBV4-3 and TRBJ2-1; 8 nucleotides line up with TRBD1. Germline V gene data show CDR1 as LGHNA and CDR2 as YSLEER. The CDR3 spans 18 residues. The junction had 17 bases not matched to a gene; V was cut back by 0 bases and J by 10 bases. The chain's CDR3 is CASSQDSRTGLPQREQFF. Here the CDR3 DNA reads TGCGCCAGCAGCCAAGATTCAAGGACAGGGCTGCCCCAGAGGGAGCAGTTCTTC.

The V gene is TRBV7-3, the J gene TRBJ2-2, with D possibly being TRBD2 (7 bases). Trimming cost V 6 bases and J 5 bases, with 16 bases left between them. Germline V gene sequence: CDR1 SGHTA, CDR2 FQGTGA. The CDR3 totals 15 residues. CDR3 bases: TGTGCCAGCAGATCAACGGGGGGCAGTACCGGGGAGCTGTTTTTT. Translation gives CASRSTGGSTGELFF.